These 18 T cell receptor beta chains share one sample of origin, sequenced in a study of T cells in tuberculosis. Generated by immunoSEQ multiplex PCR, the TCRdb table keeps only in-frame clones and is missing some. The table includes about 23,000 clones, 97% detected once. Sequencing was carried out using PBMCs. Receptors originate from a donor aged 10-29 years with latent tuberculosis or without tuberculosis infection.

The V call is TRBV7-2, the J call TRBJ1-4; D unresolved. The CDR3 is 17 residues long. V was cut by 3 bases and J by 5 bases, with 19 bases left in between. The germline gives CDR1 SGHTA, CDR2 FQGNSA. This CDR3 reads CASSFSGRFAPNEKLFF. The CDR3 DNA reads TGTGCCAGCAGCTTCTCGGGGAGATTCGCTCCCAATGAAAAACTGTTTTTT.

The rearrangement joins TRBV5-1 to TRBJ2-1; tentatively, D is TRBD2 (5 bases). The CDR3 loop spans 15 amino acids. V was cut by 1 base and J by 0 bases, with 8 bases left in between. The germline CDR1 and CDR2 sequences are SGHRS and YFSETQ. The CDR3 DNA reads TGCGCCAGCAGCTTGCCGGGGAGCTCCTACAATGAGCAGTTCTTC. This encodes CASSLPGSSYNEQFF.

The genes are TRBV6-1 and TRBJ1-5; D is possibly TRBD1 (5 bases). The germline gives CDR1 MNHNS, CDR2 SASEGT. The CDR3 is 14 residues long. V dropped 1 base and J dropped 4 bases, with 8 bases sitting between them. CDR3 residues: CASSEGGGNQPQHF. CDR3 DNA sequence: TGTGCCAGCAGTGAAGGGGGGGGGAATCAGCCCCAGCATTTT.

This clone was found once. This chain connects TRBV27 to TRBJ1-5; D unclear. CDR1 is MNHEY, CDR2 SMNVEV, per germline (reference sequence). The CDR3 covers 13 residues. The V and J ends lost 3 bases and 2 bases respectively, with 5 bases between them. The CDR3 region is CASSFGGNQPQHF. In DNA, the CDR3 is TGTGCCAGCAGTTTCGGGGGCAATCAGCCCCAGCATTTT.

The chain couples TRBV5-4 to TRBJ2-4, with 10 bases that match TRBD1. This CDR3 contains 14 residues. From germline, CDR1 is SGHNT and CDR2 YYREEE (reference sequence). After removal of 1 base from V and 7 bases from J, the junction contained 2 bases not matched to a gene. The CDR3 DNA follows: TGTGCCAGCAGCTTGACGGACAGGGGGAACATTCAGTACTTC. Translated, it gives CASSLTDRGNIQYF.

The CDR3 is CASSIRGSRVSGNTIYF. Written as DNA, the CDR3 is TGTGCCAGTAGTATAAGAGGAAGCCGGGTGTCGGGAAACACCATATATTTT. The chain couples TRBV19 to TRBJ1-3; no definite D call. The CDR3 runs 17 residues. The germline V gene has CDR1 LNHDA and CDR2 SQIVND (reference sequence). Trimming pared 2 bases from V and 4 bases from J, leaving 18 bases between. The entire variable domain, with the rest obtained from reference TRBV19 and TRBJ1-3, is as follows: DGGITQSPKYLFRKEGQNVTLSCEQNLNHDAMYWYRQDPGQGLRLIYYSQIVNDFQKGDIAEGYSVSREKKESFPLTVTSAQKNPTAFYLCASSIRGSRVSGNTIYFGEGSWLTVV.

The rearrangement joins TRBV2 to TRBJ1-5; 8 bases align to TRBD1. Germline V gene sequence: CDR1 SNHLY, CDR2 FYNNEI. CDR3 length: 14 residues. Unmatched junction bases numbered 6, after V lost 6 bases and J lost 5 bases. CDR3 in DNA: TGTGCCAGCAGCCTCGGGACAGGTGATCAGCCCCAGCATTTT. Its translation: CASSLGTGDQPQHF.

The rearrangement links TRBV29-1 to TRBJ1-1, with D possibly matching TRBD1 (6 bases). The CDR3 runs to 12 residues. V was clipped by 4 bases and J by 3 bases, with 9 bases between them. Germline values: CDR1 SQVTM, CDR2 ANQGSEA. In DNA, the CDR3 is TGCAGCGTTGTCCCAGGGGACACTGAAGCTTTCTTT. It translates to CSVVPGDTEAFF.

This clone appeared a single time. The chain has TRBV7-2 and TRBJ2-3; TRBD1 matches 7 bases. This CDR3 spans 19 amino acids. Looked up from germline, CDR1 is SGHTA and CDR2 is FQGNSA. V lost 5 bases, J lost 1 base, and 18 bases stayed unmatched. The CDR3 bases are TGTGCCAGCAGCCATCCTGCTGACAGGGCTATTGAGGGCACAGATACGCAGTATTTT. Translation: CASSHPADRAIEGTDTQYF.

The chain carries TRBV27 and TRBJ1-2; no firm D call. In germline, CDR1 is MNHEY, CDR2 SMNVEV (reference sequence). V was pared by 3 bases and J by 5 bases, with 13 bases between. This CDR3 is built from 14 residues. In DNA form, the CDR3 reads TGTGCCAGCAGTTTTTCGGGGAATGCTTATGGCTACACCTTC. Its translation: CASSFSGNAYGYTF.

The chain recombines TRBV27 with TRBJ2-7, with 11 bases fitting TRBD2. Trimming cost V 2 bases and J 4 bases; bases outside gene matches: 4. The CDR3 consists of 15 residues. Germline values: CDR1 MNHEY, CDR2 SMNVEV (reference sequence). The CDR3 protein is CASSLLAGGPYEQYF. CDR3 in DNA: TGTGCCAGCAGTTTACTAGCGGGAGGACCGTACGAGCAGTACTTC.

This chain connects TRBV5-4 to TRBJ2-3, with unresolved D. Per germline, CDR1 SGHNT and CDR2 YYREEE (reference sequence). CDR3 length equals 14 residues. Trimming removed 0 bases from V and 4 bases from J, with 9 bases in between. CDR3 sequence (DNA): TGTGCCAGCAGCTTGGGACTTCCCCCAGATACGCAGTATTTT. Residues: CASSLGLPPDTQYF.

V usage is TRBV6-1 and J usage is TRBJ1-5; D possibly corresponds to TRBD1 (5 bases). Per germline, CDR1 MNHNS and CDR2 SASEGT. The CDR3 runs 15 residues. Trimming took 5 bases from V and 0 from J, leaving 11 bases between them. CDR3 sequence reads: CASSRGRDSNQPQHF. Here the CDR3 DNA reads TGTGCCAGCAGTCGCGGCAGGGATAGCAATCAGCCCCAGCATTTT.

The chain is built from TRBV7-9 and TRBJ1-1, with a possible D match to TRBD1 (6 bases). V lost 6 bases and J 0 bases, leaving 14 bases between the germline ends. This CDR3 has 15 residues. The germline CDR1 and CDR2 sequences are SEHNR and FQNEAQ (reference sequence). The CDR3 region is CASSLQGDLNTEAFF. CDR3 in DNA: TGTGCCAGCAGTTTACAGGGCGATCTGAACACTGAAGCTTTCTTT.

This chain links TRBV7-6 with TRBJ2-5; the D gene is possibly TRBD1 (6 bases). The CDR3 covers 18 residues. Germline lookup yields CDR1 SGHVS and CDR2 FNYEAQ. The V end lost 1 base, the J end lost 1 base, and 19 bases lay between the germline ends. The CDR3 is CASSLVKGTLSIQETQYF. In nucleotides, the CDR3 is TGTGCCAGCAGCTTAGTTAAAGGGACACTGAGCATCCAAGAGACCCAGTACTTC.

The chain couples TRBV30 to TRBJ2-7; the D is unclear. The V gene lost 1 base and the J gene lost 3 bases, with 13 bases spanning the gap. The CDR3 totals 14 residues. The germline V gene has CDR1 GTSNPN and CDR2 SVGIG (reference sequence). The CDR3 sequence: CAWSGSALLYEQYF. Written as DNA, the CDR3 is TGTGCCTGGAGTGGCAGCGCCCTCCTCTACGAGCAGTACTTC.

V usage is TRBV5-1 and J usage is TRBJ1-4; possibly TRBD1 for D (5 bases). The germline CDR1 and CDR2 sequences are SGHRS and YFSETQ. V lost 4 bases and J 8 bases, leaving 21 bases between the germline ends. CDR3 size: 16 residues. The CDR3 region is CASSARTTKDLEKLFF. The CDR3 DNA sequence: TGCGCCAGCAGCGCGAGGACAACTAAAGACCTAGAAAAACTGTTTTTT.

The chain employs TRBV30 and TRBJ1-1; D call uncertain. The germline CDR1 and CDR2 sequences are GTSNPN and SVGIG (reference sequence). The V end was cut by 2 bases, the J end by 2 bases, with 9 bases between. The CDR3 length is 13 residues. This chain's CDR3 is CAWSPTSNTEAFF. As DNA, the CDR3 is TGTGCCTGGAGTCCGACAAGTAACACTGAAGCTTTCTTT. Variable domain in full (rest from reference TRBV30 and TRBJ1-1): SQTIHQWPATLVQPVGSPLSLECTVEGTSNPNLYWYRQAAGRGLQLLFYSVGIGQISSEVPQNLSASRPQDRQFILSSKKLLLSDSGFYLCAWSPTSNTEAFFGQGTRLTVV.